This T cell receptor beta chain appears in the sequencing data of a study of lymphopenia after photon versus proton radiotherapy. The method was immunoSEQ multiplex PCR; TCRdb's version includes in-frame clones alone and lacks a portion of them. Of 25,000 to 30,000 clones in the sample, about four fifths were seen once. The specimen comprised peripheral blood, sampled from a patient treated with photon-based radiotherapy. This receptor was taken from a man aged 50 or older with gastric cancer.

CDR3: CASSPLGYEQYF. The CDR3 DNA sequence: TGTGCCAGCTCACCACTGGGCTACGAGCAGTACTTC. V usage is TRBV18 and J usage is TRBJ2-7; D call uncertain. This CDR3 has 12 amino acids. The V end lost 1 base, the J end lost 3 bases, and 4 bases lay between the germline ends. Germline V gives CDR1 KGHSH, CDR2 LQKENI.